The source of this T cell receptor (beta chain) is a study of post-analysis software for immune sequencing data. On this clonotype itself: Its matching antigen is unknown.

Trimming stripped 4 bases from V and 5 bases from J, with 17 bases between. CDR3 size: 16 residues. Sequencing libraries made from TCR beta cDNA carried unique molecular identifiers. Input amounts of 1 to 10 million T cells were used. These gave roughly 0.5 million cDNA molecules, so each molecule approximated one T cell. TCRdb reprocessed the PCR reads with MiXCR, giving one entry per CDR3 protein. The sample records hundreds of thousands of distinct CDR3 sequences, under 55% being singletons. Study findings and constraints: Co-batched samples clustered tightly together by F measure. Multiple sclerosis patients showed significantly lower normalized Chao1 diversity than controls did. Among several TRBV segments more frequent in patients than controls were TRBV5-6, TRBV5-1 and TRBV20-1.

The material sequenced was blood. This receptor was identified in a girl between 10 and 17 years old with multiple sclerosis. The chain carries TRBV12-3 or TRBV12-4 and TRBJ1-4; a weak D match, TRBD1 (6 bases). As DNA, the CDR3 is TGTGCCAGCAGTTCCGGCAAACGGACAGAGAATGAAAAACTGTTTTTT. Encoded protein: CASSSGKRTENEKLFF.